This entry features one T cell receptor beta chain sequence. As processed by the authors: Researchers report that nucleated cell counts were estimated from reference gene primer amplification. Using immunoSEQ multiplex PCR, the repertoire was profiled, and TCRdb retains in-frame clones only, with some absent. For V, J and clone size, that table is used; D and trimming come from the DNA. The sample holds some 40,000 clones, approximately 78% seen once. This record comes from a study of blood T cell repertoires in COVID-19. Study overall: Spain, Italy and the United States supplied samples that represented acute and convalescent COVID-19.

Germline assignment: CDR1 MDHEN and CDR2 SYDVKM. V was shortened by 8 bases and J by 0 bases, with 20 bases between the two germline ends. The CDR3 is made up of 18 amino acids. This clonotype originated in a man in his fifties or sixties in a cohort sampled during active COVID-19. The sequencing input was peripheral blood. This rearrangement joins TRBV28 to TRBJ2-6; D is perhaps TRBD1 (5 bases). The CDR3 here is CASSTYGAENSGANVLTF. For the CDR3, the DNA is TGTGCCAGCTCCACATATGGGGCGGAAAACTCTGGGGCCAACGTCCTGACTTTC.